Detailed here is one T cell receptor (beta chain). The data originate from a study of T cell changes during pregnancy in multiple sclerosis. TCRdb keeps only in-frame clones here, not all; method: immunoSEQ multiplex PCR. The sample has over 35,000 clones, around 89% seen once. CDR1 is SGHTA and CDR2 is FQGNSA in the germline V gene. The CDR3 covers 15 residues. Deletions cut 5 bases from V and 4 bases from J, with 17 bases between. The sequence was obtained from a female donor with multiple sclerosis, enrolled in a pregnancy study. The chain employs TRBV7-2 and TRBJ1-2, with unresolved D. The sequencing here drew on CD4+ T cells from peripheral blood mononuclear cells, taken in the first trimester of pregnancy. The CDR3 here is CASSPLPGSGYGYTF. The CDR3 DNA is TGTGCCAGCAGCCCCCTTCCGGGTTCTGGCTATGGCTACACCTTC. The variable domain in full, with the rest retrieved from reference TRBV7-2 and TRBJ1-2, is GAGVSQSPSNKVTEKGKDVELRCDPISGHTALYWYRQSLGQGLEFLIYFQGNSAPDKSGLPSDRFSAERTGGSVSTLTIQRTQQEDSAVYLCASSPLPGSGYGYTFGSGTRLTVV.